The 31 T cell receptor beta chains presented below share a single source sample, sequenced in a study of human versus mouse CDR3 diversity and MHC coevolution. Measured with immunoSEQ multiplex PCR; TCRdb has only the in-frame clones, and not every one. The sample consists of about 80,000 clones, around 95% of them appearing once. The sample consisted of naive CD4+ T cells from blood. Noted subset: CD45RO-negative CD62L-positive naive CD4 T cells. The receptors shown here come from a person aged 25 to 69 in good health.

The chain links TRBV28 to TRBJ2-2; D gene uncertain. V lost 7 bases and J lost 2, with 14 bases in between. In germline, CDR1 is MDHEN, CDR2 SYDVKM. The CDR3 contains 15 residues. The CDR3 sequence is CASIKQDANTGELFF. For the CDR3, the DNA is TGTGCCAGCATAAAGCAAGATGCAAACACCGGGGAGCTGTTTTTT.

V usage is TRBV5-6 and J usage is TRBJ2-3, with D unclear. Per the germline V gene, CDR1 is SGHDT and CDR2 is YYEEEE. Trimming left V 0 bases short and J 3 bases short, with 5 bases between. CDR3 length equals 13 residues. The CDR3 DNA is TGTGCCAGCAGCTTGGTCAGAACAGATACGCAGTATTTT. The encoded protein is CASSLVRTDTQYF.

V usage is TRBV5-1 and J usage is TRBJ2-3; the match to TRBD1 covers 10 bases. Germline-derived CDR1 and CDR2 are SGHRS and YFSETQ. V trimming: 2 bases; J trimming: 0 bases; junction bases outside the gene matches: 3. The CDR3 spans 16 residues. The DNA of the CDR3 is TGCGCCAGCAGCTTAGGACAGGGGGTTAGCACAGATACGCAGTATTTT. Its translation: CASSLGQGVSTDTQYF.

The chain employs TRBV4-1 and TRBJ2-5; tentative D call: TRBD2 (6 bases). V gave up 0 bases and J gave up 1 base, with 15 bases separating them. Looked up from germline, CDR1 is MGHRA and CDR2 is YSYEKL. The CDR3 consists of 17 residues. The chain's CDR3 is CASSQEPTGVLQETQYF. Here the CDR3 DNA reads TGCGCCAGCAGCCAAGAACCCACGGGGGTCCTCCAAGAGACCCAGTACTTC.

The CDR3 nucleotides are TGCAGCGTTGACAGGGGGTTTACCGGGGAGCTGTTTTTT. Residues: CSVDRGFTGELFF. V and J are TRBV29-1 and TRBJ2-2, with TRBD1 matching over 7 bases. The CDR3 has 13 amino acids. From germline, CDR1 is SQVTM and CDR2 ANQGSEA. With V trimmed by 3 bases and J by 5 bases, 3 bases remained unmatched.

The chain is built from TRBV28 and TRBJ2-7; TRBD1 matches at 8 bases. Trimming at V came to 5 bases and at J to 3 bases, leaving 9 bases not matched to a gene. Germline CDR1 is MDHEN and CDR2 is SYDVKM. CDR3 length: 15 residues. The CDR3: CASSTPGQGVYEQYF. CDR3 in DNA: TGTGCCAGCAGTACACCCGGACAGGGTGTCTACGAGCAGTACTTC.

This clone has only one observation. The chain uses TRBV19 and TRBJ1-5; TRBD1 might be the D (6 bases). The CDR3 extends over 13 amino acids. Trimming took 5 bases from V and 7 from J, leaving 12 bases between them. Germline V gene data show CDR1 as LNHDA and CDR2 as SQIVND (reference sequence). This chain's CDR3 is CASSSLQGQPQHF. CDR3 DNA sequence: TGTGCCAGTAGTTCCCTCCAGGGGCAGCCCCAGCATTTT.

This sequence joins TRBV18 and TRBJ2-1, with 7 bases aligning to TRBD1. CDR1 and CDR2 from the germline V gene are KGHSH and LQKENI. The CDR3 consists of 15 residues. J lost 4 bases, V lost 0 bases, and 3 bases had no gene match. CDR3 protein: CASSPPGTVYNEQFF. DNA for the CDR3: TGTGCCAGCTCACCACCGGGGACAGTATACAATGAGCAGTTCTTC.

The chain links TRBV7-9 to TRBJ2-7; a possible D gene is TRBD2 (7 bases). The CDR3 has 15 residues. The germline gives CDR1 SEHNR, CDR2 FQNEAQ (reference sequence). V lost 5 bases to trimming and J lost 2 bases, with 16 bases between them. CDR3 nucleotide sequence: TGTGCCAGCAGCGGGGGGGGCGGTAGGGCCTACGAGCAGTACTTC. Translating gives CASSGGGGRAYEQYF.

The V gene is TRBV27, the J gene TRBJ2-7; 9 bases map to TRBD1. The V and J ends lost 5 bases and 4 bases, in that order; junction bases with no gene match: 6. The length of the CDR3 is 14 residues. The V gene's germline CDR1 is MNHEY and CDR2 SMNVEV (reference sequence). CDR3 in amino acids: CASSPDRGSYEQYF. Written as DNA, the CDR3 is TGTGCCAGCAGTCCGGACAGGGGTTCATACGAGCAGTACTTC.

The CDR3 protein is CASSPQTGGEETQYF. In DNA, the CDR3 is TGTGCCAGCAGCCCTCAGACAGGGGGTGAGGAGACCCAGTACTTC. This chain joins TRBV11-3 and TRBJ2-5, with 9 positions matching TRBD1. Trimming removed 5 bases from V and 5 bases from J; junction bases left unmatched: 9. This CDR3 is 15 amino acids long. Per germline, CDR1 SGHNT and CDR2 YENEEA.

This chain joins TRBV7-3 and TRBJ2-1, with D possibly TRBD1 on 5 matching bases. The germline V gene encodes CDR1 SGHTA and CDR2 FQGTGA. There are 15 residues in the CDR3. V was shortened by 5 bases and J by 0 bases, with 11 bases between the two germline ends. The CDR3 is CASSPRQTSYNEQFF. Written as DNA, the CDR3 is TGTGCCAGCAGCCCTCGACAGACCTCCTACAATGAGCAGTTCTTC.

The chain is built from TRBV25-1 and TRBJ2-7, with D maybe TRBD1 (6 bases). Germline V gene sequence: CDR1 MGHDK, CDR2 SYGVNS. This CDR3 is 11 amino acids long. V lost 7 bases and J lost 6, with 10 bases in between. CDR3: CASNRVGEQYF. The CDR3 DNA sequence: TGTGCCAGCAACAGGGTGGGCGAGCAGTACTTC.

The chain combines TRBV10-3 with TRBJ2-1; weak D call: TRBD2 (5 bases). V lost 0 bases, J lost 3 bases, and 15 bases lay in between. Germline CDR1 is ENHRY and CDR2 is SYGVKD. The CDR3 sequence is 17 residues long. CDR3 in amino acids: CAISESFTSTDYNEQFF. CDR3 bases: TGTGCCATCAGTGAGTCGTTCACTAGTACGGACTACAATGAGCAGTTCTTC.

The chain is built from TRBV9 and TRBJ1-3; tentatively, D is TRBD1 (5 bases). Trimming pared 6 bases from V and 6 bases from J, leaving 16 bases between. CDR3 length: 14 residues. The germline gives CDR1 SGDLS, CDR2 YYNGEE. For the CDR3, the DNA is TGTGCCAGCACCCTGGGGCAGAGTCAAAACACCATATATTTT. Translated, it gives CASTLGQSQNTIYF.

This chain links TRBV27 with TRBJ2-5; 12 bases fit TRBD1. Germline CDR1 MNHEY, CDR2 SMNVEV (reference sequence). V was clipped by 3 bases and J by 3 bases; unmatched bases: 14. The CDR3 totals 19 residues. The DNA of the CDR3 is TGTGCCAGCAGTTTCCTGATCGGGACAGGGGGCCGGAGGGAAGAGACCCAGTACTTC. This encodes CASSFLIGTGGRREETQYF.

This chain links TRBV2 with TRBJ1-2; 7 nucleotides match TRBD1. V shed 1 base and J 3 bases; nucleotides not matched to a gene: 5. Germline CDR1 and CDR2: SNHLY and FYNNEI. This CDR3 is built from 15 residues. The CDR3 nucleotides read TGTGCCAGCAGTGAAGGCCGCAGGGGGGACTATGGCTACACCTTC. Protein: CASSEGRRGDYGYTF.

The chain has TRBV27 and TRBJ2-7; 9 bases map to TRBD1. Per the germline V gene, CDR1 is MNHEY and CDR2 is SMNVEV (reference sequence). This CDR3 has 14 amino acids. V trimming: 5 bases; J trimming: 4 bases; junction bases outside the gene matches: 6. This CDR3 is CASSRDRDGYEQYF. CDR3 nucleotide sequence: TGTGCCAGCAGTCGGGACAGGGATGGATACGAGCAGTACTTC.

J is TRBJ2-1 and V is TRBV30, with 7 positions matching TRBD1. The CDR3 consists of 13 residues. In germline, CDR1 is GTSNPN, CDR2 SVGIG (reference sequence). The V gene end was trimmed by 3 bases and the J gene end by 3 bases; junction bases not matched to a gene: 2. Here the CDR3 DNA reads TGTGCCTGGAGAAGGACAGGCTACAATGAGCAGTTCTTC. Translation gives CAWRRTGYNEQFF.

The chain couples TRBV7-2 to TRBJ2-7, with D uncertain. Between the trimmed V and J ends, which lost 5 bases and 3 bases, there was a span of 8 bases. This CDR3 is built from 12 residues. The germline V gene has CDR1 SGHTA and CDR2 FQGNSA. In DNA form, the CDR3 reads TGTGCCAGCAGCCGCTACAGCTACGAGCAGTACTTC. Translation gives CASSRYSYEQYF.

This chain connects TRBV5-1 to TRBJ2-5, with a weak D call TRBD1 (6 bases). The J call could be wrong; TRBJ2-7 is a better fit for the DNA end. Germline CDR1 reads SGHRS; CDR2 reads YFSETQ. This CDR3 contains 15 residues. The CDR3 protein is CASRLTGTRGDEQYF. As DNA, the CDR3 is TGCGCCAGCCGTTTGACAGGCACACGGGGTGACGAGCAGTACTTC.

The V gene is TRBV6-1, the J gene TRBJ2-7, with 12 positions matching TRBD1. The germline V gene has CDR1 MNHNS and CDR2 SASEGT. The CDR3 totals 15 residues. Trimming at V came to 5 bases and at J to 4 bases, leaving 6 bases not matched to a gene. Here the CDR3 DNA reads TGTGCCAGCAGTTCCGGGACAGGGGGCATGTACGAGCAGTACTTC. Its protein is CASSSGTGGMYEQYF.

The chain has TRBV19 and TRBJ2-7; 7 bases fit TRBD2. The ends lost 5 bases at V and 2 bases at J; junction bases unmatched: 3. Germline V gene data show CDR1 as LNHDA and CDR2 as SQIVND (reference sequence). The CDR3 covers 13 residues. The CDR3 loop reads CASSLAGAYEQYF. CDR3 nucleotides: TGTGCCAGTAGTCTGGCGGGAGCCTACGAGCAGTACTTC. The whole variable domain, filled in from reference TRBV19 and TRBJ2-7, reads DGGITQSPKYLFRKEGQNVTLSCEQNLNHDAMYWYRQDPGQGLRLIYYSQIVNDFQKGDIAEGYSVSREKKESFPLTVTSAQKNPTAFYLCASSLAGAYEQYFGPGTRLTVT.

The gene calls are TRBV5-4 and TRBJ2-7, with D tentatively TRBD2 (6 bases). CDR3 length: 15 residues. With 4 bases removed from V and 0 bases from J, the gap between germline ends came to 14 bases. Germline-derived CDR1 and CDR2 are SGHNT and YYREEE (reference sequence). CDR3 loop: CASSGRFGSSYEQYF. The CDR3 nucleotides read TGTGCCAGCAGCGGGAGGTTCGGGAGCTCCTACGAGCAGTACTTC.

This chain uses TRBV9 with TRBJ1-2; D gene unclear. The CDR3 runs 15 residues. V was clipped by 0 bases and J by 4 bases, with 13 bases between them. Germline V lookup: CDR1 SGDLS, CDR2 YYNGEE. CDR3 coding DNA: TGTGCCAGCAGCGTAGCTAAGACGGGATTCTATGGCTACACCTTC. Translation: CASSVAKTGFYGYTF. The variable domain in full, completed from reference TRBV9 and TRBJ1-2, reads DSGVTQTPKHLITATGQRVTLRCSPRSGDLSVYWYQQSLDQGLQFLIQYYNGEERAKGNILERFSAQQFPDLHSELNLSSLELGDSALYFCASSVAKTGFYGYTFGSGTRLTVV.

This chain uses TRBV5-1 with TRBJ2-5; the D gene is possibly TRBD1 (5 bases). CDR3 length equals 16 residues. Trimming took off 3 bases at V and 1 base at J, with 16 bases between the two ends. Germline V CDR1 and CDR2: SGHRS, YFSETQ. DNA of the CDR3: TGCGCCAGCAGCTCCCAGGGCCTACCACTCCAAGAGACCCAGTACTTC. Translation gives CASSSQGLPLQETQYF.

Only one count was recorded for this clone. The rearrangement uses TRBV18 and TRBJ1-6; perhaps TRBD1 as D (5 bases). This CDR3 is 15 amino acids long. Trimming stripped 3 bases from V and 6 bases from J, with 12 bases between. CDR1 and CDR2 (germline): KGHSH, LQKENI. CDR3 sequence reads: CASSPRTNTNSPLHF. DNA of the CDR3: TGTGCCAGCTCACCTCGGACAAACACTAATTCACCCCTCCACTTT.

J is TRBJ2-2 and V is TRBV19; tentative D call: TRBD1 (6 bases). CDR1 and CDR2 (germline): LNHDA, SQIVND (reference sequence). The CDR3 length is 14 residues. Trimming cost V 0 bases and J 4 bases, with 6 bases left between them. CDR3 sequence reads: CASSIEDSTGELFF. The CDR3 bases are TGTGCCAGTAGTATAGAGGACAGCACCGGGGAGCTGTTTTTT.

The chain carries TRBV18 and TRBJ2-7; TRBD2 matches at 7 bases. The CDR3 spans 14 residues. With 2 bases clipped from V and 4 bases from J, the junction kept 5 bases outside the gene matches. Germline assignment: CDR1 KGHSH and CDR2 LQKENI. The CDR3 DNA reads as TGTGCCAGCTCACCAAGGGCGGGAGAGTACGAGCAGTACTTC. Amino acids: CASSPRAGEYEQYF.

The chain has TRBV7-2 and TRBJ1-3; 7 bases agree with TRBD1. In germline, CDR1 is SGHTA, CDR2 FQGNSA. The junction had 5 bases not matched to a gene; V was cut back by 1 base and J by 8 bases. The CDR3 has 14 amino acids. CDR3 in amino acids: CASSLEKGAYTIYF. The CDR3 nucleotides read TGTGCCAGCAGCTTAGAGAAGGGGGCTTACACCATATATTTT.

The gene calls are TRBV7-2 and TRBJ2-1, with D hard to call. Germline CDR1 SGHTA, CDR2 FQGNSA. CDR3 length: 13 residues. The germline V and J ends were trimmed by 1 base and 6 bases, with 7 bases remaining between them. The CDR3 DNA follows: TGTGCCAGCAGCTTAGGACGGAGCAATGAGCAGTTCTTC. As protein: CASSLGRSNEQFF.